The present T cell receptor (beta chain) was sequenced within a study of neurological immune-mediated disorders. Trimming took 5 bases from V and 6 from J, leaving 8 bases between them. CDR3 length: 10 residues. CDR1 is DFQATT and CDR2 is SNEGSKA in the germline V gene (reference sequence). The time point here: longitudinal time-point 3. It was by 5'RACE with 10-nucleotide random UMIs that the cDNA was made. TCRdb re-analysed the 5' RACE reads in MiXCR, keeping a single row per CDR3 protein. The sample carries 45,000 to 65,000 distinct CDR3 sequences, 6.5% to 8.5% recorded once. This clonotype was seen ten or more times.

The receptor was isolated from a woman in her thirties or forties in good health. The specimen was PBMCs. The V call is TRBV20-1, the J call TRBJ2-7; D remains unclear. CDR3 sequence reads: CSAGVAEQYF. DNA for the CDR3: TGCAGTGCTGGCGTGGCCGAGCAGTACTTC.